Listed below are T cell receptor beta chains from one sample, sequenced in a study of blood T cells in healthy people across ages. TCRdb independently ran MiXCR on the 5' RACE reads; one entry per CDR3 protein. The sample lists about 670,000 distinct CDR3 sequences, roughly half occurring once. Source material: blood. These receptors were obtained from a woman over 75 in good health. The CDR3 runs from the conserved cysteine through the conserved F or W. Each record gives: V gene, clone size, D gene, J gene, CDR3 protein, CDR3 DNA. A D gene is named only where the DNA matches it firmly. Rows give clone size only sometimes, using once, few, many, or a class for an expanded clone.

V: TRBV20-1; size: .; D: .; J: TRBJ2-6; CDR3: CSASVVSGANVLTF; DNA: TGCAGTGCTAGTGTGGTCTCTGGGGCCAACGTCCTGACTTTC
V: TRBV29-1; size: many; D: .; J: TRBJ2-3; CDR3: CSVGEGTDTQYF; DNA: TGCAGCGTTGGGGAGGGCACAGATACGCAGTATTTT
V: TRBV3-1; size: .; D: TRBD2; J: TRBJ2-1; CDR3: CASRGDAGVLSYNEQFF; DNA: TGTGCCAGCAGGGGGGACGCGGGGGTCCTCTCCTACAATGAGCAGTTCTTC
V: TRBV12-3/TRBV12-4; size: many; D: .; J: TRBJ1-4; CDR3: CASSPDTAINEKLFF; DNA: TGTGCCAGCAGCCCTGATACAGCCATTAATGAAAAACTGTTTTTT
V: TRBV5-1; size: .; D: .; J: TRBJ2-2; CDR3: CASNAANTGELFF; DNA: TGCGCCAGCAACGCTGCGAACACCGGGGAGCTGTTTTTT
V: TRBV24-1; size: .; D: TRBD2; J: TRBJ2-1; CDR3: CATSDASGSSYNEQFF; DNA: TGTGCCACCAGTGATGCTAGCGGGAGCTCCTACAATGAGCAGTTCTTC
V: TRBV20-1; size: few; D: .; J: TRBJ1-2; CDR3: CSARDTTNYGYTF; DNA: TGCAGTGCTAGGGACACGACTAACTATGGCTACACCTTC
V: TRBV29-1; size: .; D: .; J: TRBJ2-1; CDR3: CSVDRDNNEQFF; DNA: TGCAGCGTTGACCGGGATAACAATGAGCAGTTCTTC
V: TRBV30; size: .; D: TRBD1; J: TRBJ2-7; CDR3: CARSVWQGVKREQYF; DNA: TGTGCCCGGAGTGTTTGGCAGGGGGTGAAGCGCGAGCAGTACTTC
V: TRBV15; size: many; D: .; J: TRBJ1-4; CDR3: CATSRSWTEKLFF; DNA: TGTGCCACCAGCAGATCATGGACAGAAAAACTGTTTTTT